The next 21 T cell receptor beta chains were all read from a single sample in a study of CD8 T cells in Susac syndrome. cDNA came from about 0.5 to 1 ug RNA primed by random hexamers. A single record per CDR3 protein comes from TCRdb applying MiXCR to the immunoSEQ multiplex PCR reads. In the table there are about 210,000 distinct CDR3 sequences, approximately 94% of which are singletons. The sequenced material came from CD4+ T cells from PBMCs. These receptors were obtained from a human donor with Susac syndrome.

This chain joins TRBV20-1 and TRBJ1-2; no clear D gene. The CDR3 is 13 residues long. Germline V lookup: CDR1 DFQATT, CDR2 SNEGSKA (reference sequence). V was shortened by 1 base and J by 2 bases, with 8 bases between the two germline ends. CDR3 sequence (DNA): TGCAGTGCTAGAGTCGGTGGAAACTATGGCTACACCTTC. It codes for CSARVGGNYGYTF.

The J gene is TRBJ1-6, the V gene TRBV9, with 11 bases that match TRBD1. The germline V gene encodes CDR1 SGDLS and CDR2 YYNGEE. After removal of 3 bases from V and 9 bases from J, the junction contained 2 bases not matched to a gene. The CDR3 runs to 14 residues. This chain's CDR3 is CASSAGTGGSPLHF. DNA for the CDR3: TGTGCCAGCAGCGCCGGGACAGGGGGTTCACCCCTCCACTTT.

The genes are TRBV9 and TRBJ1-6; unclear D gene. Germline-derived CDR1 and CDR2 are SGDLS and YYNGEE. Trimming removed 0 bases from V and 0 bases from J, with 4 bases in between. This CDR3 has 15 amino acids. CDR3 loop: CASSVAGSYNSPLHF. In nucleotides, the CDR3 is TGTGCCAGCAGCGTAGCGGGCTCCTATAATTCACCCCTCCACTTT. The variable domain in full, completed from reference TRBV9 and TRBJ1-6, reads DSGVTQTPKHLITATGQRVTLRCSPRSGDLSVYWYQQSLDQGLQFLIQYYNGEERAKGNILERFSAQQFPDLHSELNLSSLELGDSALYFCASSVAGSYNSPLHFGNGTRLTVT.

This chain connects TRBV7-8 to TRBJ1-5; D is ambiguous. V lost 8 bases and J 4 bases, leaving 15 bases between the germline ends. The germline V gene encodes CDR1 SGHVS and CDR2 FQNEAQ. This CDR3 has 14 amino acids. CDR3 DNA: TGTGCCAGCTCTCAAGGCAGAACGAATCAGCCCCAGCATTTT. Translated, it gives CASSQGRTNQPQHF.

The gene calls are TRBV5-8 and TRBJ1-2; TRBD1 matches 10 bases. This CDR3 is built from 16 residues. The germline V gene has CDR1 SGHTS and CDR2 YDEGEE. The V gene end was trimmed by 4 bases and the J gene end by 8 bases; junction bases not matched to a gene: 14. In DNA, the CDR3 is TGTGCCAGCAGCCTGCCTCCGACGACAGGGGGCCGGGGCTACACCTTC. Encoded protein: CASSLPPTTGGRGYTF.

This chain uses TRBV4-3 with TRBJ2-7; perhaps TRBD1 as D (5 bases). CDR1 and CDR2 from the germline V gene are LGHNA and YSLEER. V shed 2 bases and J shed 13 bases, with 21 bases lying between them. The CDR3 totals 14 residues. Here the CDR3 DNA reads TGCGCCAGCAGCCAAACTGAAGTCAACGGCAGGGTATACTTC. Amino acids: CASSQTEVNGRVYF.

This clonotype was observed once. The chain has TRBV12-3 or TRBV12-4 and TRBJ2-6, with 7 bases lining up with TRBD1. The CDR3 totals 20 residues. J lost 1 base, V lost 0 bases, and 12 bases had no gene match. The CDR3 here is CASSLAGLTGNPSGANVLTF. The CDR3 bases are TGTGCCAGCAGTTTAGCTGGATTGACAGGGAACCCTTCTGGGGCCAACGTCCTGACTTTC.

The J gene is TRBJ1-1, the V gene TRBV14; a weak D match, TRBD1 (5 bases). The CDR3 has 14 amino acids. Germline V gives CDR1 SGHDN, CDR2 FVKESK. V gave up 4 bases and J gave up 4 bases, with 13 bases separating them. In DNA form, the CDR3 reads TGTGCCAGCAGCCTCCAGGGATTTGGCACTGAAGCTTTCTTT. Its protein is CASSLQGFGTEAFF. Full variable domain (outside the CDR3, taken from reference TRBV14 and TRBJ1-1): EAGVTQFPSHSVIEKGQTVTLRCDPISGHDNLYWYRRVMGKEIKFLLHFVKESKQDESGMPNNRFLAERTGGTYSTLKVQPAELEDSGVYFCASSLQGFGTEAFFGQGTRLTVV.

J is TRBJ1-1 and V is TRBV15; D is ambiguous. Germline V gives CDR1 LNHNV, CDR2 YYDKDF (reference sequence). V was cut by 0 bases and J by 1 base, with 3 bases left in between. The CDR3 loop spans 13 amino acids. The chain's CDR3 is CATSREQNTEAFF. The CDR3 DNA sequence: TGTGCCACCAGCAGAGAACAGAACACTGAAGCTTTCTTT. Full variable domain (outside the CDR3, taken from reference TRBV15 and TRBJ1-1): DAMVIQNPRYQVTQFGKPVTLSCSQTLNHNVMYWYQQKSSQAPKLLFHYYDKDFNNEADTPDNFQSRRPNTSFCFLDIRSPGLGDTAMYLCATSREQNTEAFFGQGTRLTVV.

The chain joins TRBV7-9 to TRBJ2-7; 7 bases line up with TRBD1. Germline V lookup: CDR1 SEHNR, CDR2 FQNEAQ (reference sequence). There are 14 residues in the CDR3. The J segment lost 1 base and the V segment lost 3 bases, leaving 3 bases of the junction unmatched. CDR3 nucleotides: TGTGCCAGCAGCTTCACGACAGGGTCCTACGAGCAGTACTTC. It yields the protein CASSFTTGSYEQYF.

The chain recombines TRBV12-3 or TRBV12-4 with TRBJ2-1, with D perhaps TRBD1 (6 bases). Between the trimmed V and J ends, which lost 6 bases and 6 bases, there was a span of 9 bases. This CDR3 region has 12 residues. This chain's CDR3 is CASSRGLNEQFF. DNA for the CDR3: TGTGCCAGCAGCAGGGGTCTCAATGAGCAGTTCTTC.

This clonotype occurred once. The chain couples TRBV14 to TRBJ1-2; TRBD1 aligns across 7 bases. The germline CDR1 and CDR2 sequences are SGHDN and FVKESK. Losses at the gene ends were 3 bases for V and 8 bases for J; bases not matched to a gene: 9. This CDR3 has 14 amino acids. The CDR3 nucleotides read TGTGCCAGCAGCCATGGGCCGGACAGGCAAGGCTACACCTTC. Translation: CASSHGPDRQGYTF.

The chain uses TRBV6-2 or TRBV6-3 and TRBJ2-2, with 9 nucleotides matching TRBD1. V trimming: 5 bases; J trimming: 6 bases; junction bases outside the gene matches: 4. CDR1 and CDR2 from the germline V gene are MNHEY and SVGEGT. The CDR3 extends over 14 amino acids. CDR3: CASSRDRDPGELFF. The DNA for the CDR3 is TGTGCCAGCAGTCGGGACAGGGACCCCGGGGAGCTGTTTTTT.

The V call is TRBV28, the J call TRBJ2-7, with D possibly TRBD2 on 6 matching bases. Trimming removed 2 bases at V and 2 bases at J, with 16 bases between. The CDR3 runs to 16 residues. From germline, CDR1 is MDHEN and CDR2 SYDVKM. The CDR3 region is CASSLLGGAIAYEQYF. CDR3 nucleotides: TGTGCCAGCAGTTTACTAGGCGGGGCCATAGCCTACGAGCAGTACTTC. Filled out from reference TRBV28 and TRBJ2-7, the complete variable domain reads DVKVTQSSRYLVKRTGEKVFLECVQDMDHENMFWYRQDPGLGLRLIYFSYDVKMKEKGDIPEGYSVSREKKERFSLILESASTNQTSMYLCASSLLGGAIAYEQYFGPGTRLTVT.

The V gene is TRBV20-1, the J gene TRBJ2-2, with unresolved D. The CDR3 is 13 amino acids. Germline CDR1 and CDR2: DFQATT and SNEGSKA (reference sequence). V shed 4 bases and J shed 5 bases, with 11 bases lying between them. The DNA of the CDR3 is TGCAGTGCTAAAACATCCGTTACCGGGGAGCTGTTTTTT. Amino acids: CSAKTSVTGELFF.

V usage is TRBV7-6 and J usage is TRBJ2-1, with D perhaps given as TRBD1 or TRBD2 (6 bases each). V lost 5 bases and J lost 7, with 18 bases in between. The CDR3 consists of 15 residues. The germline CDR1 and CDR2 sequences are SGHVS and FNYEAQ. The DNA of the CDR3 is TGTGCCAGCAGCCCCAACCTGGGGGGCCAGAATGAGCAGTTCTTC. It specifies CASSPNLGGQNEQFF.

The chain combines TRBV24-1 with TRBJ1-2; TRBD1 agrees at 8 bases. Germline trimming cut 4 bases from V and 8 bases from J; bases unmatched to any gene: 8. The germline V gene encodes CDR1 KGHDR and CDR2 SFDVKD. The CDR3 contains 14 residues. As DNA, the CDR3 is TGTGCCACCAGTGACCCAGGACAGGGTGTAGGCTACACCTTC. Its protein is CATSDPGQGVGYTF.

This chain joins TRBV13 and TRBJ2-7; D ambiguous. The V end lost 1 base, the J end lost 3 bases, and 10 bases lay between the germline ends. CDR1 PRHDT and CDR2 FYEKMQ come from the germline V gene (reference sequence). The CDR3 spans 14 residues. CDR3: CASSLAGVFYEQYF. CDR3 nucleotide sequence: TGTGCCAGCAGCTTAGCCGGCGTTTTCTACGAGCAGTACTTC.

The rearrangement joins TRBV20-1 to TRBJ1-2, with 9 bases fitting TRBD1. The length of the CDR3 is 13 residues. Germline assignment: CDR1 DFQATT and CDR2 SNEGSKA (reference sequence). The ends lost 6 bases at V and 3 bases at J; junction bases unmatched: 5. The CDR3: CSAGTGRDYGYTF. CDR3 bases: TGCAGTGCAGGGACAGGGAGAGACTATGGCTACACCTTC.

The genes are TRBV14 and TRBJ1-6; D unclear. CDR1 SGHDN and CDR2 FVKESK come from the germline V gene. This CDR3 is built from 16 residues. The V gene lost 1 base and the J gene lost 1 base, with 8 bases spanning the gap. The DNA of the CDR3 is TGTGCCAGCAGCCAAGGATTGGGATCCTATAATTCACCCCTCCACTTT. It is translated as CASSQGLGSYNSPLHF.

This clonotype was found once. The chain uses TRBV7-9 and TRBJ1-6; D is perhaps TRBD1 (5 bases). The germline V and J ends were trimmed by 3 bases and 9 bases, with 12 bases remaining between them. The CDR3 extends over 14 amino acids. Looked up from germline, CDR1 is SEHNR and CDR2 is FQNEAQ (reference sequence). The CDR3 region is CASSFTGTGSPLHF. DNA of the CDR3: TGTGCCAGCAGCTTTACCGGGACGGGTTCACCCCTCCACTTT.